The present entry profiles one T cell receptor beta chain with its context. Its antigen remains unidentified. This entry belongs to a study of human thymus T cells. Study-level findings and limits: Thymic as well as blood repertoires seemed to favor certain V and J genes unevenly.

Half of the eight donors gave about 0.45-1 mL blood during surgery. Here immunoSEQ multiplex PCR was the method, and the copy in TCRdb shows in-frame clones only, minus some. Of 45,000 to 75,000 clones in the sample, approximately 93% were seen once. The sequencing sample was made of blood. The TCR was taken from a boy under two years old with a congenital heart defect but otherwise immunologically healthy.

CDR3 protein: CASSQDPSSYEQYF. The CDR3 DNA is TGCGCCAGCAGCCAAGATCCTAGCTCCTACGAGCAGTACTTC. This sequence joins TRBV4-1 and TRBJ2-7; D is unresolved. Germline CDR1 MGHRA, CDR2 YSYEKL. The ends were cut back, 0 bases at V and 0 bases at J, with 6 bases in the middle. This CDR3 spans 14 amino acids.